This TCR beta chain emerged from a study of Graves' ophthalmopathy and Graves' hyperthyroidism. None of the included patients had other autoimmune diseases, uncontrolled infections, pregnancy or lactation, as these led to exclusion. The authors diagnosed from clinical symptoms, serum thyroxine, TRAb, thyroid ultrasound and orbital computed tomography. This clonotype has ten or more counts. Its antigen is as yet unknown. The CDR3 covers 15 residues. Germline CDR1 SEHNR, CDR2 FQNEAQ (reference sequence). Trimming removed 2 bases at V and 5 bases at J, with 12 bases between. General study results and limits: Most thyroid-expanded clonotypes exceeding 0.001 frequency were also found in blood. At 70.59% sensitivity and over 72% specificity, the model predicted progression of the ophthalmopathy.

Amplification of TCR beta CDR3 regions used RNA transcripts. The library came from an HTBI-primed first-round RT-PCR and a second-round multiplex PCR. From the multiplex PCR reads, TCRdb called clonotypes with MiXCR, one entry per CDR3 protein. There are hundreds of thousands of distinct CDR3 sequences in the sample; about 24% occur only once, and roughly 6.9% lies in the top ten. V is TRBV7-9 and J is TRBJ2-2; D is perhaps TRBD2 (6 bases). Sequencing used peripheral blood. The clonotype comes from a woman in her late teens or twenties with stable Graves' hyperthyroidism. Some clones in this sample may be carry-over from other donors' samples. The CDR3 DNA follows: TGTGCCAGCAGCTTACCGGGCCGGGGGACCGGGGAGCTGTTTTTT. It encodes CASSLPGRGTGELFF.